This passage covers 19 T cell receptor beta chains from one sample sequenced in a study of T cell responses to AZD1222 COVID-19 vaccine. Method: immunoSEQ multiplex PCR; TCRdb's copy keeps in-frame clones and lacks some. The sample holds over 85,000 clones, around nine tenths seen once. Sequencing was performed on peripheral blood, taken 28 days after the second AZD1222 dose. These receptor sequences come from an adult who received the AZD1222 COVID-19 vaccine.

The CDR3 sequence is CASSRQGGSYNEQFF. The CDR3 nucleotides read TGTGCCAGTAGTCGACAGGGGGGATCCTACAATGAGCAGTTCTTC. This rearrangement joins TRBV19 to TRBJ2-1; TRBD1 matches at 9 bases. The CDR3 extends over 15 amino acids. Trimming cost V 5 bases and J 1 base; bases outside gene matches: 3. Looked up from germline, CDR1 is LNHDA and CDR2 is SQIVND (reference sequence).

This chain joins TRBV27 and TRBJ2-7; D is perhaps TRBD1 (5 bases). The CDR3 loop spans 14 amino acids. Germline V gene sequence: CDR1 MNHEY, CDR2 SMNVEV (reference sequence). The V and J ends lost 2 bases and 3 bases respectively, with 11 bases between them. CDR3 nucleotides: TGTGCCAGCAGTTTAAATGGGGCCGACTACGAGCAGTACTTC. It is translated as CASSLNGADYEQYF.

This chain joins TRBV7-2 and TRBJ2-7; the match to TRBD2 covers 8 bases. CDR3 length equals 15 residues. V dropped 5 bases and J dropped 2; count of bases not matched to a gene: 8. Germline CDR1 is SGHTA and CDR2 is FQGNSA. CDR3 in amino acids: CASSTRGGNTYEQYF. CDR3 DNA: TGTGCCAGCAGCACACGGGGGGGCAACACCTACGAGCAGTACTTC.

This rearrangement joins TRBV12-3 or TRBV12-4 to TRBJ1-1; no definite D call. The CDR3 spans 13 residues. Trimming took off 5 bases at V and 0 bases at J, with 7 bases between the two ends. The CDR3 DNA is TGTGCCAGCAGTAGGACGGTGAACACTGAAGCTTTCTTT. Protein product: CASSRTVNTEAFF.

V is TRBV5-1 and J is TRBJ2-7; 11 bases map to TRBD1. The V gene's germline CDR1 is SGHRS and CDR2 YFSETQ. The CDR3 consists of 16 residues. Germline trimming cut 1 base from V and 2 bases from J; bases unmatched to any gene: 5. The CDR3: CASSLTGTGGPYEQYF. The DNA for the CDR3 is TGCGCCAGCAGCTTGACCGGGACAGGGGGACCCTACGAGCAGTACTTC. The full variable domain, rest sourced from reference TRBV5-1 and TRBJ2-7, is KAGVTQTPRYLIKTRGQQVTLSCSPISGHRSVSWYQQTPGQGLQFLFEYFSETQRNKGNFPGRFSGRQFSNSRSEMNVSTLELGDSALYLCASSLTGTGGPYEQYFGPGTRLTVT.

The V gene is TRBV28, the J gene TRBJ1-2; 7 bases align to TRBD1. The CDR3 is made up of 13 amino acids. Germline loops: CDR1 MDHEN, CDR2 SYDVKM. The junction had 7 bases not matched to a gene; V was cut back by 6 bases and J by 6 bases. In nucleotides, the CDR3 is TGTGCCAGCAGGGAGACAGGGAATCATGGCTACACCTTC. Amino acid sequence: CASRETGNHGYTF.

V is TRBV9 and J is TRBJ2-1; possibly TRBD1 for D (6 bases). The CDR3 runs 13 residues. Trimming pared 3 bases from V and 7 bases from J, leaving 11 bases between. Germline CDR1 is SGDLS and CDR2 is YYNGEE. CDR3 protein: CASSEQGRNEQFF. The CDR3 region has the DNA TGTGCCAGCAGCGAACAGGGTCGGAATGAGCAGTTCTTC.

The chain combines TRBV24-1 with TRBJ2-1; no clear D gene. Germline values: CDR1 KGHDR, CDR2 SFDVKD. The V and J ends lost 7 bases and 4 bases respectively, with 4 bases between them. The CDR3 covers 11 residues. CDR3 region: CATRQYNEQFF. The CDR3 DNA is TGTGCCACCAGACAGTACAATGAGCAGTTCTTC.

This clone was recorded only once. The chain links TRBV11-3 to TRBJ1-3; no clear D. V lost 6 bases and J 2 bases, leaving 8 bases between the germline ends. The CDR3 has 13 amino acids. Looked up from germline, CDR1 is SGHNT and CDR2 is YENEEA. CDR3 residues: CASSPGTGNTIYF. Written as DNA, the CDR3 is TGTGCCAGCAGTCCTGGGACTGGAAACACCATATATTTT.

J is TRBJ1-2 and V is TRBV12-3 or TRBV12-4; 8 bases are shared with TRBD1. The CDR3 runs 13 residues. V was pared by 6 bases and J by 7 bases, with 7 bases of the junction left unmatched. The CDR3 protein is CASSPDRGLGYTF. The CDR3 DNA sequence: TGTGCCAGCAGCCCTGACAGGGGTCTTGGCTACACCTTC.

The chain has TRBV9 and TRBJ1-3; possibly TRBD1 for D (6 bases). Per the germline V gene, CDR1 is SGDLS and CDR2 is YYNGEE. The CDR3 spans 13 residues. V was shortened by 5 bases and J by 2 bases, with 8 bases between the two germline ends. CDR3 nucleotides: TGTGCCAGCAGATCAGGGGCTGGAAACACCATATATTTT. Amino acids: CASRSGAGNTIYF.

The CDR3 DNA is TGTGCCAGCAGCTCCCCCGGGACTATCACCGGGGAGCTGTTTTTT. Amino acids: CASSSPGTITGELFF. V usage is TRBV7-8 and J usage is TRBJ2-2, with 7 bases aligning to TRBD2. CDR3 length: 15 amino acids. CDR1 and CDR2 (germline): SGHVS, FQNEAQ. Trimming took 4 bases from V and 4 from J; bases not matched to a gene: 6.

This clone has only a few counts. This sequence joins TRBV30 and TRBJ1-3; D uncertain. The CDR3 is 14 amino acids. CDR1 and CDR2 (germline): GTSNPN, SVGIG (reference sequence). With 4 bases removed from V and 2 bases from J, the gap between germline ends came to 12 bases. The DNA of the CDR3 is TGTGCCTGGACTGCAAAGCAGGCTGGAAACACCATATATTTT. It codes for CAWTAKQAGNTIYF.

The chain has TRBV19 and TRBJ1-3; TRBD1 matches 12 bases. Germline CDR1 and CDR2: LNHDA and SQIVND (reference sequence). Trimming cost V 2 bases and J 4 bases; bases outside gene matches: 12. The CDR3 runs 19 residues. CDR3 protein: CASSITLNRDRGHGNTIYF. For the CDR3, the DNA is TGTGCCAGTAGTATAACACTAAACCGGGACAGGGGGCACGGAAACACCATATATTTT.

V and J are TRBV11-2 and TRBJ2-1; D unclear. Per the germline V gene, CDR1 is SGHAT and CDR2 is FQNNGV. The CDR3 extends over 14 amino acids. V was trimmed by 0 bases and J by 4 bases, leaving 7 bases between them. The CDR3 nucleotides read TGTGCCAGCAGCTTAGATCGGGTTTACAATGAGCAGTTCTTC. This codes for CASSLDRVYNEQFF.

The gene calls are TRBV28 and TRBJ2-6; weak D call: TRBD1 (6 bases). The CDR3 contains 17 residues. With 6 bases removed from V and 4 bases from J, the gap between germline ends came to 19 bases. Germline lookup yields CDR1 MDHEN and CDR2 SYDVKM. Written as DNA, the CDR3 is TGTGCCAGCAGCCGCTTTCCCACAGGGTCCGGGGCCAACGTCCTGACTTTC. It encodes CASSRFPTGSGANVLTF.

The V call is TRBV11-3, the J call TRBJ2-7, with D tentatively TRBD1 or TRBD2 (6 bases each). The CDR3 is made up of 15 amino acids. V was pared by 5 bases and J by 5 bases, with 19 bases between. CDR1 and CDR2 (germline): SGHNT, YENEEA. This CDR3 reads CASSQGDTWGDEQYF. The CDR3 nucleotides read TGTGCCAGCAGCCAAGGGGACACCTGGGGGGACGAGCAGTACTTC.

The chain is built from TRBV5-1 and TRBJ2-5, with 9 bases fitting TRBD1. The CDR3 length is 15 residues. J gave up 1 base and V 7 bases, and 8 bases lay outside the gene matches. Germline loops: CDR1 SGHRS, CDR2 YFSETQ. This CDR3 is CASRTGTGLQETQYF. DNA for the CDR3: TGCGCCAGCCGAACGGGGACAGGGCTCCAAGAGACCCAGTACTTC.

CDR3 in DNA: TGCGCCAGCCGACCGGGACAGAGCACAGATACGCAGTATTTT. This sequence encodes CASRPGQSTDTQYF. This chain joins TRBV5-1 and TRBJ2-3, with 7 bases that match TRBD1. CDR3 size: 14 residues. The J segment lost 0 bases and the V segment lost 7 bases, leaving 5 bases of the junction unmatched. The V gene's germline CDR1 is SGHRS and CDR2 YFSETQ.